The sequence of this TCR beta chain was determined in a study of cytomegalovirus exposure and HLA in healthy donors. Study summary: Genotyping of 300 to 450 donors showed that about 79% belonged to the Caucasian-associated ancestry cluster.

PCR primers comprised 60 Vbeta and 13 Jbeta primers. Measured with immunoSEQ multiplex PCR; TCRdb has only the in-frame clones, and not every one. The table lists some 110,000 clones, around 78% of them singletons, with approximately 5.6% in the top ten. Sequenced: PBMCs. The sequence was collected from a male donor in good health and CMV-seronegative.

The CDR3 sequence: CASSLFSTEAFF. In DNA form, the CDR3 reads TGTGCCAGCAGTTTGTTTAGTACTGAAGCTTTCTTT. V gene TRBV28 combines with J gene TRBJ1-1; D not certain. The length of the CDR3 is 12 residues. Germline values: CDR1 MDHEN, CDR2 SYDVKM. Trimming took off 3 bases at V and 5 bases at J, with 7 bases between the two ends.